The clone carrying this T cell receptor beta chain came up many times. Using its own MiXCR run on the reads, TCRdb lists one record per CDR3 protein. Altogether hundreds of thousands of distinct CDR3 sequences are present, approximately 31% being singletons, with the ten largest covering about 13%. This sample is drawn from a study of T cell repertoires in cytomegalovirus infection. Germline CDR1 and CDR2: MNHEY and SVGEGT. V was trimmed by 6 bases and J by 0 bases, leaving 12 bases between them. The CDR3 contains 15 residues. What was sequenced was PBMCs. The source is a human donor in good health (CMV status not recorded). Some clones in this sample may be carry-over from other donors' samples. The chain combines TRBV6-2 or TRBV6-3 with TRBJ2-1; D may be TRBD1 (6 bases). CDR3 coding DNA: TGTGCCAGCAGCTACCGGGACATCTCCTACAATGAGCAGTTCTTC. Its protein product is CASSYRDISYNEQFF.